The clone carrying this TCR beta chain was detected many times. The sample comes from a study of T cells in Graves' hyperthyroidism and ophthalmopathy. RNA transcripts were the template for amplifying TCR beta CDR3 regions. The primer set for the first-round RT-PCR of the TCR CDR3 was HTBI. Via MiXCR, TCRdb re-called the multiplex PCR reads, giving one row per CDR3 protein. The sample comprises some 500,000 distinct CDR3 sequences, over 13% of which are singletons, and 15% to 20% rests with the top ten. The germline V gene has CDR1 SGHNT and CDR2 YENEEA. J was trimmed by 6 bases and V by 2 bases; bases with no gene match: 17. CDR3 length: 19 residues. PBMCs stemmed from approximately 10 ml fresh peripheral blood.

The clonotype originates from a woman between 18 and 30 years old with Graves' hyperthyroidism. V and J are TRBV11-3 and TRBJ2-1; TRBD2 matches at 9 bases. The sequencing sample was made of blood. CDR3: CASSLMGLAHSGVGNEQFF. The CDR3 DNA follows: TGTGCCAGCAGCTTAATGGGACTAGCCCACTCCGGGGTGGGCAATGAGCAGTTCTTC.